What follows describes a single T cell receptor (beta chain). Germline trimming cut 0 bases from V and 5 bases from J; bases unmatched to any gene: 10. Germline V gene sequence: CDR1 GTSNPN, CDR2 SVGIG (reference sequence). The CDR3 is made up of 15 amino acids. Repertoires were generated with immunoSEQ multiplex PCR, while TCRdb's copy carries only in-frame clones and drops some. Found here are about 9,900 clones, 85% of them singletons; the top ten hold approximately 4.3%. This sample is drawn from a study of tumor T cells in aggressive B-cell lymphoma. The rearrangement uses TRBV30 and TRBJ2-7, with TRBD2 matching over 7 bases. This receptor was identified in an adult with diffuse large B cell lymphoma. The sequenced material came from tumor tissue. The DNA for the CDR3 is TGTGCCTGGAGTGTCAGGCGGGAGTACATCGACGAGCAGTACTTC. Translation: CAWSVRREYIDEQYF.